Sequencing of this TCR beta chain was carried out in a study of blood T cell repertoires in COVID-19. Looking at the study overall: COVID-19 samples collected from the United States, Italy and Spain covered acute and convalescent phases. In each case, the material was cDNA or gDNA derived from T cells, B-cell-depleted T cells, or PBMCs.

The germline CDR1 and CDR2 sequences are SGDLS and YYNGEE. The CDR3 runs to 16 residues. J lost 4 bases, V lost 4 bases, and 13 bases had no gene match. Per the original data handling: Counts of nucleated cells, estimated from reference gene primer amplification, were obtained. Assay used: immunoSEQ multiplex PCR; TCRdb lists only in-frame clones, some missing. V and J calls and clone size come straight from that table; D and trimming were deduced from the DNA. The sample lists around 130,000 clones, about 90% seen once, with about 3.6% in the top ten. Sequencing was performed on peripheral blood. The rearrangement joins TRBV9 to TRBJ2-5; 7 bases are a match to TRBD2. The source of this sequence is a woman aged 55-69 years with acute or convalescent COVID-19. CDR3 bases: TGTGCCAGCAGCAGCCTGAGCGGGAAGAGGGTAGAGACCCAGTACTTC. It encodes CASSSLSGKRVETQYF.